Listed here are 29 T cell receptor beta chains from one sample, sequenced in a study of human T cells and chemical hapten exposure. Time point noted: patch test 2, 6 weeks after DPC sensitization. Treatment: therapeutic diphenylcyclopropenone sensitization with weekly scalp DPC. TCRdb itself ran the RACE reads through MiXCR, one entry per CDR3 protein. The sample has 80,000 to 95,000 distinct CDR3 sequences; roughly 10% are singletons. Sequenced here: whole blood, sampled in connection with sensitization to the hapten diphenylcyclopropenone (DPC). These receptors came from a man aged 18 to 35 with alopecia areata. Some clones in this sample may be carry-over from other donors' samples.

The rearrangement links TRBV20-1 to TRBJ2-3; D ambiguous. CDR1 DFQATT and CDR2 SNEGSKA come from the germline V gene (reference sequence). This CDR3 is 11 amino acids long. V lost 5 bases to trimming and J lost 3 bases, with 6 bases between them. In DNA, the CDR3 is TGCAGTGCTGGACGGACAGATACGCAGTATTTT. Amino acids: CSAGRTDTQYF.

The chain uses TRBV18 and TRBJ2-1; 7 positions agree with TRBD1. Trimming at V came to 3 bases and at J to 8 bases, leaving 1 base not matched to a gene. CDR1 and CDR2 (germline): KGHSH, LQKENI. The CDR3 totals 12 residues. The DNA for the CDR3 is TGTGCCAGCTCACCGACAGGGCATGAGCAGTTCTTC. Amino acids: CASSPTGHEQFF.

This chain links TRBV18 with TRBJ2-7; a possible D gene is TRBD1 (6 bases). The V end was cut by 0 bases, the J end by 0 bases, with 12 bases between. This CDR3 region has 16 residues. Looked up from germline, CDR1 is KGHSH and CDR2 is LQKENI. The CDR3, as DNA: TGTGCCAGCTCACCACCGTCCAGGGACACCTCCTACGAGCAGTACTTC. Encoded protein: CASSPPSRDTSYEQYF.

This clonotype showed up many times. The J gene is TRBJ2-1, the V gene TRBV7-3; TRBD2 matches at 15 bases. The CDR3 has 16 residues. V lost 5 bases to trimming and J lost 7 bases; unmatched junction nucleotides: 6. From germline, CDR1 is SGHTA and CDR2 FQGTGA. The CDR3 DNA follows: TGTGCCAGCAGCCCGGGCGGGACTAGCGGGGGGAATGAGCAGTTCTTC. Protein product: CASSPGGTSGGNEQFF. Combining the CDR3 with reference TRBV7-3 and TRBJ2-1 gives the whole variable domain GAGVSQTPSNKVTEKGKYVELRCDPISGHTALYWYRQSLGQGPEFLIYFQGTGAADDSGLPNDRFFAVRPEGSVSTLKIQRTERGDSAVYLCASSPGGTSGGNEQFFGPGTRLTVL.

The J gene is TRBJ2-3, the V gene TRBV11-1; TRBD1 might be the D (5 bases). V lost 1 base to trimming and J lost 6 bases, with 17 bases between them. Germline V gene data show CDR1 as SGHAT and CDR2 as FQDESV (reference sequence). The CDR3 is made up of 16 amino acids. The CDR3 sequence is CASSLEYGLGPDTQYF. CDR3 nucleotides: TGTGCCAGCAGCTTAGAATACGGTTTGGGGCCCGATACGCAGTATTTT.

The chain carries TRBV29-1 and TRBJ2-1; D is perhaps TRBD1 (5 bases). Germline V gene sequence: CDR1 SQVTM, CDR2 ANQGSEA. V lost 4 bases to trimming and J lost 0 bases, with 10 bases between them. The CDR3 covers 14 residues. The CDR3 DNA reads as TGCAGCGTTGTATCCGACAGCTCCTACAATGAGCAGTTCTTC. Its translation is CSVVSDSSYNEQFF.

The V gene is TRBV11-2, the J gene TRBJ1-2; D ambiguous. CDR1 and CDR2 from the germline V gene are SGHAT and FQNNGV. CDR3 length equals 13 residues. The V and J ends lost 0 bases and 4 bases respectively, with 6 bases between them. CDR3 region: CASSLDAAYGYTF. The CDR3 coding sequence is TGTGCCAGCAGCTTAGACGCAGCCTATGGCTACACCTTC.

The chain employs TRBV5-1 and TRBJ2-3; 7 positions agree with TRBD2. The germline gives CDR1 SGHRS, CDR2 YFSETQ. The J segment lost 3 bases and the V segment lost 4 bases, leaving 11 bases of the junction unmatched. This CDR3 has 16 amino acids. CDR3 sequence: CASSPASGRRTDTQYF. In DNA, the CDR3 is TGCGCCAGCAGCCCGGCTAGCGGAAGAAGGACAGATACGCAGTATTTT. The full variable domain, with the rest looked up from reference TRBV5-1 and TRBJ2-3, is KAGVTQTPRYLIKTRGQQVTLSCSPISGHRSVSWYQQTPGQGLQFLFEYFSETQRNKGNFPGRFSGRQFSNSRSEMNVSTLELGDSALYLCASSPASGRRTDTQYFGPGTRLTVL.

Ten or more counts support this clonotype. CDR3 DNA sequence: TGTGCCAGCAGCCCACAGGGAGACACTGAAGCTTTCTTT. Its protein product is CASSPQGDTEAFF. The chain uses TRBV3-1 and TRBJ1-1, with D tentatively TRBD1 (6 bases). Trimming removed 4 bases at V and 3 bases at J, with 9 bases between. The CDR3 covers 13 residues. Germline CDR1 reads LGHDT; CDR2 reads YNNKEL (reference sequence).

This clonotype was counted at least ten times. The V and J genes are TRBV29-1 and TRBJ2-4; D unclear. Germline V gene sequence: CDR1 SQVTM, CDR2 ANQGSEA. CDR3 length: 14 amino acids. V was clipped by 4 bases and J by 1 base, with 11 bases between them. The CDR3: CSVAPRLAKNIQYF. CDR3 nucleotides: TGCAGCGTTGCACCGCGCCTGGCCAAAAACATTCAGTACTTC.

This clonotype was counted ten times or more. V gene TRBV7-9 combines with J gene TRBJ2-7; the D gene is possibly TRBD2 (6 bases). The CDR3 loop spans 15 amino acids. The germline V and J ends were trimmed by 5 bases and 1 base, with 15 bases remaining between them. In germline, CDR1 is SEHNR, CDR2 FQNEAQ (reference sequence). CDR3 nucleotide sequence: TGTGCCAGCAGCCCAGCCCTTAGCGGATCCTACGAGCAGTACTTC. The encoded protein is CASSPALSGSYEQYF.

The chain joins TRBV6-2 or TRBV6-3 to TRBJ2-5; no definite D call. This CDR3 contains 12 residues. Trimming stripped 4 bases from V and 5 bases from J, with 8 bases between. Germline loops: CDR1 MNHEY, CDR2 SVGEGT. CDR3 region: CASSSPRETQYF. As DNA, the CDR3 is TGTGCCAGCAGTTCCCCGCGGGAGACCCAGTACTTC.

There are many counts of this clonotype. The rearrangement uses TRBV28 and TRBJ1-1; D remains unclear. Germline V gene sequence: CDR1 MDHEN, CDR2 SYDVKM. The CDR3 runs to 15 residues. V lost 2 bases and J lost 3, with 13 bases in between. The CDR3 DNA is TGTGCCAGCAGTTTAGGGTTTGCGTCCTACACTGAAGCTTTCTTT. Protein: CASSLGFASYTEAFF.

The CDR3 protein is CASSADPQSTDTQYF. The CDR3 nucleotides read TGTGCCAGCAGTGCAGACCCACAAAGCACAGATACGCAGTATTTT. This sequence joins TRBV12-3 or TRBV12-4 and TRBJ2-3; D gene unclear. This CDR3 has 15 amino acids. Trimming took 5 bases from V and 0 from J, leaving 12 bases between them.

DNA of the CDR3: TGTGCCAGCAGCCCGCCTACGGGGGAGACCCAGTACTTC. Translated, it gives CASSPPTGETQYF. The chain carries TRBV7-9 and TRBJ2-5; D perhaps matches TRBD2 (5 bases). V was shortened by 5 bases and J by 5 bases, with 12 bases between the two germline ends. The CDR3 consists of 13 residues. CDR1 is SEHNR, CDR2 FQNEAQ, per germline (reference sequence).

The V gene is TRBV7-9, the J gene TRBJ1-1; no reliable D call. The CDR3 consists of 13 residues. Germline CDR1 and CDR2: SEHNR and FQNEAQ (reference sequence). V was shortened by 5 bases and J by 5 bases, with 12 bases between the two germline ends. The CDR3 sequence is CASSQTWVTEAFF. The CDR3 DNA follows: TGTGCCAGCAGCCAAACCTGGGTTACTGAAGCTTTCTTT.

This clonotype was seen many times. The gene calls are TRBV18 and TRBJ2-7; D may be TRBD1 (6 bases). Germline CDR1 KGHSH, CDR2 LQKENI. The CDR3 has 13 residues. Between the trimmed V and J ends, which lost 3 bases and 3 bases, there was a span of 9 bases. CDR3 bases: TGTGCCAGCTCACCCGCAGGGGACTACGAGCAGTACGTC. Amino acid sequence: CASSPAGDYEQYV.

In its sample, this clonotype was seen many times. This chain connects TRBV7-3 to TRBJ1-1; D is uncertain. There are 16 residues in the CDR3. Per the germline V gene, CDR1 is SGHTA and CDR2 is FQGTGA. V was cut by 2 bases and J by 3 bases, with 16 bases left in between. The CDR3 region is CASSLYIRMEDTEAFF. The CDR3 DNA follows: TGTGCCAGCAGCTTATACATCAGAATGGAGGACACTGAAGCTTTCTTT.

The chain links TRBV7-8 to TRBJ2-3, with D perhaps assigned TRBD1 or TRBD2 (6 bases each). Germline loops: CDR1 SGHVS, CDR2 FQNEAQ. With 8 bases removed from V and 2 bases from J, the gap between germline ends came to 26 bases. CDR3 length: 18 residues. Here the CDR3 DNA reads TGTGCCAGCGGGGGGCTAGCGCGACTGTACCAGTACACAGATACGCAGTATTTT. This codes for CASGGLARLYQYTDTQYF.

This clonotype was seen many times. The chain couples TRBV6-6 to TRBJ1-2; D is ambiguous. V lost 3 bases and J lost 8, with 13 bases in between. Germline CDR1 and CDR2: MNHNY and SVGAGI (reference sequence). The length of the CDR3 is 13 residues. The CDR3 protein is CASSYTRPEGYTF. CDR3 nucleotides: TGTGCCAGCAGTTATACCAGGCCGGAGGGCTACACCTTC.

This clonotype occurred a few times. The chain joins TRBV29-1 to TRBJ1-4; D is possibly TRBD1 (5 bases). The germline V and J ends were trimmed by 4 bases and 12 bases, with 18 bases remaining between them. CDR1 and CDR2 from the germline V gene are SQVTM and ANQGSEA. The CDR3 is 13 amino acids. CDR3 DNA: TGCAGCGTTGCAGCGGGGGTGGGTGTGGAACTGTTTTTT. Protein sequence: CSVAAGVGVELFF.

This clonotype was counted between two and nine times. The V call is TRBV7-6, the J call TRBJ1-4, with TRBD1 matching over 8 bases. Unmatched junction bases numbered 6, after V lost 1 base and J lost 8 bases. Germline V gene data show CDR1 as SGHVS and CDR2 as FNYEAQ. The CDR3 sequence is 15 residues long. CDR3 region: CASSLGTGRVEKLFF. The CDR3, as DNA: TGTGCCAGCAGCTTAGGGACAGGGCGTGTCGAAAAACTGTTTTTT.

This clonotype was recorded at least ten times. V gene TRBV7-9 combines with J gene TRBJ2-4; D unresolved. V was pared by 5 bases and J by 1 base, with 15 bases between. The CDR3 covers 16 residues. Per the germline V gene, CDR1 is SEHNR and CDR2 is FQNEAQ (reference sequence). The CDR3, as DNA: TGTGCCAGCAGCCCGTCTCCCCGTCTCGCCAAAAACATTCAGTACTTC. Translated: CASSPSPRLAKNIQYF.

The V call is TRBV11-2, the J call TRBJ1-2; the D is unclear. The CDR3 contains 11 residues. CDR1 is SGHAT, CDR2 FQNNGV, per germline. V lost 5 bases and J 5 bases, leaving 6 bases between the germline ends. The CDR3 protein is CASSNGYGYTF. The CDR3 region has the DNA TGTGCCAGCAGCAACGGATATGGCTACACCTTC.

The chain couples TRBV5-1 to TRBJ2-1; 12 nucleotides match TRBD2. Germline lookup yields CDR1 SGHRS and CDR2 YFSETQ. The CDR3 spans 19 residues. With V trimmed by 4 bases and J by 0 bases, 11 bases remained unmatched. In nucleotides, the CDR3 is TGCGCCAGCAGCCATTTACTAGCGGGGGGTCCCAGCTCCTACAATGAGCAGTTCTTC. Translating gives CASSHLLAGGPSSYNEQFF.

In this sample, this clonotype turned up many times. The CDR3 is CASGYGQGVNIQYF. The CDR3 nucleotides are TGTGCCAGCGGCTACGGACAGGGAGTAAACATTCAGTACTTC. The rearrangement uses TRBV6-2 or TRBV6-3 and TRBJ2-4; the match to TRBD1 covers 8 bases. Trimming at V came to 8 bases and at J to 6 bases, leaving 9 bases not matched to a gene. This CDR3 comprises 14 residues. CDR1 is MNHEY, CDR2 SVGEGT, per germline.

The V gene is TRBV7-3, the J gene TRBJ2-5; D is perhaps TRBD2 (6 bases). The V gene's germline CDR1 is SGHTA and CDR2 FQGTGA. Trimming pared 0 bases from V and 14 bases from J, leaving 19 bases between. The CDR3 extends over 14 amino acids. CDR3: CASSLTGGASEIYF. CDR3 bases: TGTGCCAGCAGCTTAACGGGGGGTGCTAGCGAGATATACTTC.

The rearrangement joins TRBV6-1 to TRBJ1-2; D might be TRBD1 (6 bases). This CDR3 is 13 amino acids long. Trimming pared 6 bases from V and 7 bases from J, leaving 15 bases between. Germline V gene data show CDR1 as MNHNS and CDR2 as SASEGT. DNA of the CDR3: TGTGCCAGCAGGAAGAAGGACAGTGCTGGCTACACCTTC. Translated, it gives CASRKKDSAGYTF.

The V gene is TRBV18, the J gene TRBJ2-4, with 7 bases matching TRBD1. CDR3 length: 17 residues. V lost 5 bases to trimming and J lost 3 bases; unmatched junction nucleotides: 13. Germline CDR1 and CDR2: KGHSH and LQKENI. The CDR3 protein is CASSSSTGVGGKNIQYF. DNA of the CDR3: TGTGCCAGCTCATCTTCTACAGGGGTCGGAGGCAAAAACATTCAGTACTTC.